A single sample is the source of the 31 T cell receptor beta chains below, sequenced in a study of PD-1 blockade in classical Hodgkin lymphoma. Profiled with immunoSEQ multiplex PCR; TCRdb holds only in-frame clones, not every one. In the table there are around 31,000 clones, approximately 85% of which are singletons. Time point described: cycle 4 day 1 (C4D1), after more than 5 weeks of nivolumab. All patients experienced relapse after autologous stem cell transplantation, and brentuximab vedotin exposure was variable. Sequenced here: peripheral blood mononuclear cells (PBMCs), sampled before the fourth cycle of nivolumab. The receptors were gathered from a human donor with classical Hodgkin lymphoma.

By sample fraction, this clone is medium-sized (0.01 to 0.1%). The chain joins TRBV5-6 to TRBJ1-1; D unclear. From germline, CDR1 is SGHDT and CDR2 YYEEEE. The CDR3 contains 12 residues. The germline V and J ends were trimmed by 1 base and 4 bases, with 5 bases remaining between them. CDR3: CASSLRGTEAFF. In DNA form, the CDR3 reads TGTGCCAGCAGCTTGCGGGGCACTGAAGCTTTCTTT.

This clone was counted only a few times. The CDR3 sequence: CSVERAYNEQFF. The CDR3, as DNA: TGCAGCGTTGAGAGGGCCTACAATGAGCAGTTCTTC. The rearrangement links TRBV29-1 to TRBJ2-1, with a possible D match to TRBD2 (5 bases). V gave up 3 bases and J gave up 2 bases, with 5 bases separating them. The CDR3 is made up of 12 amino acids. Germline V CDR1 and CDR2: SQVTM, ANQGSEA.

This clone is judged medium-sized. The V and J genes are TRBV7-2 and TRBJ2-1; no reliable D call. The V and J ends lost 7 bases and 3 bases respectively, with 19 bases between them. The CDR3 runs to 16 residues. The germline CDR1 and CDR2 sequences are SGHTA and FQGNSA. For the CDR3, the DNA is TGTGCCAGCATCAAATACTCGGAAGTCGGCTACAATGAGCAGTTCTTC. As protein: CASIKYSEVGYNEQFF.

The CDR3 reads CASSLDRLGTGANVLTF. The CDR3 DNA reads TGTGCCAGCAGCCTCGACAGGCTGGGGACTGGGGCCAACGTCCTGACTTTC. This chain uses TRBV27 with TRBJ2-6; D might be TRBD1 (6 bases). Germline V gives CDR1 MNHEY, CDR2 SMNVEV (reference sequence). The CDR3 sequence is 17 residues long. V was pared by 6 bases and J by 2 bases, with 17 bases between.

V is TRBV28 and J is TRBJ1-5; D is undetermined. Germline loops: CDR1 MDHEN, CDR2 SYDVKM. CDR3 size: 14 residues. The V gene lost 8 bases and the J gene lost 7 bases, with 18 bases spanning the gap. CDR3 nucleotide sequence: TGTGCCAGCTCCCCGTCCCCAGCGGGGCAGCCCCAGCATTTT. Translating it yields CASSPSPAGQPQHF.

The chain couples TRBV7-2 to TRBJ1-2; 12 bases fit TRBD1. The CDR3 consists of 16 residues. CDR1 and CDR2 from the germline V gene are SGHTA and FQGNSA. The trim removed 5 bases at V and 5 bases at J, leaving 9 bases unmatched. CDR3 loop: CASSQTGTGGAYGYTF. DNA of the CDR3: TGTGCCAGCAGCCAAACCGGGACAGGGGGCGCTTATGGCTACACCTTC. Supplemented by reference TRBV7-2 and TRBJ1-2, the full variable domain reads GAGVSQSPSNKVTEKGKDVELRCDPISGHTALYWYRQSLGQGLEFLIYFQGNSAPDKSGLPSDRFSAERTGGSVSTLTIQRTQQEDSAVYLCASSQTGTGGAYGYTFGSGTRLTVV.

The CDR3 nucleotides read TGTGCCAGCAGCTTAGACAGGAGCACAGATACGCAGTATTTT. Its translation: CASSLDRSTDTQYF. The chain employs TRBV7-2 and TRBJ2-3; tentative D call: TRBD1 (5 bases). This CDR3 comprises 14 residues. The germline V gene encodes CDR1 SGHTA and CDR2 FQGNSA. The V end lost 1 base, the J end lost 0 bases, and 5 bases lay between the germline ends.

The sample holds a few counts of this clone. The chain carries TRBV6-5 and TRBJ1-2; no clear D gene. Germline V lookup: CDR1 MNHEY, CDR2 SVGAGI. The CDR3 has 12 amino acids. V lost 6 bases and J lost 0, with 5 bases in between. The CDR3 spells CASRRANYGYTF. The CDR3 region has the DNA TGTGCCAGCAGGAGAGCTAACTATGGCTACACCTTC.

V and J are TRBV4-1 and TRBJ2-3; 12 positions agree with TRBD1. The CDR3 spans 15 residues. Germline CDR1 and CDR2: MGHRA and YSYEKL. The V and J ends lost 5 bases and 5 bases, in that order; junction bases with no gene match: 5. The CDR3 sequence is CASSSRDRGQDTQYF. CDR3 nucleotides: TGCGCCAGCAGCTCCCGGGACAGGGGGCAAGATACGCAGTATTTT.

J is TRBJ2-7 and V is TRBV11-2; no clear D. The germline V and J ends were trimmed by 1 base and 8 bases, with 6 bases remaining between them. This CDR3 spans 11 amino acids. The germline V gene encodes CDR1 SGHAT and CDR2 FQNNGV. CDR3 sequence (DNA): TGTGCCAGCAGCTTAGGTCCCCAGCAGTACTTC. It is translated as CASSLGPQQYF.

CDR3 protein: CASSSPGLAGLHEQFF. The DNA for the CDR3 is TGTGCCAGCTCATCTCCGGGACTAGCGGGATTACATGAGCAGTTCTTC. The chain has TRBV18 and TRBJ2-1; 13 positions agree with TRBD2. V was clipped by 5 bases and J by 8 bases; unmatched bases: 9. The length of the CDR3 is 16 residues. The germline V gene has CDR1 KGHSH and CDR2 LQKENI.

The V and J genes are TRBV21-1 and TRBJ1-5. TRBV21-1 is classified as a pseudogene. The CDR3 extends over 14 amino acids. The CDR3 loop reads CASSKEPGNQPQHF. DNA for the CDR3: TGTGCCAGCAGCAAAGAACCTGGTAATCAGCCCCAGCATTTT.

The V and J genes are TRBV10-3 and TRBJ2-5; D is tentatively TRBD1 or TRBD2 (5 bases each). The germline V gene has CDR1 ENHRY and CDR2 SYGVKD. Trimming removed 5 bases at V and 1 base at J, with 14 bases between. This CDR3 spans 15 amino acids. CDR3 nucleotides: TGTGCCATCAGTTTGGGGACGGTGACCCAAGAGACCCAGTACTTC. Its protein is CAISLGTVTQETQYF.

V is TRBV15 and J is TRBJ1-2; D is ambiguous. Trimming stripped 4 bases from V and 5 bases from J, with 8 bases between. Germline assignment: CDR1 LNHNV and CDR2 YYDKDF (reference sequence). The CDR3 spans 12 residues. CDR3 DNA sequence: TGTGCCACCAGCACCTATGGATATGGCTACACCTTC. Translated: CATSTYGYGYTF.

The chain has TRBV7-2 and TRBJ2-1, with D possibly being TRBD1 (6 bases). The V end lost 0 bases, the J end lost 12 bases, and 12 bases lay between the germline ends. Germline V gene data show CDR1 as SGHTA and CDR2 as FQGNSA. The CDR3 runs 13 residues. The CDR3 DNA reads as TGTGCCAGCAGCTTAGCCCAGGGGAGTGGGCAGTTCTTC. Its translation is CASSLAQGSGQFF.

The rearrangement joins TRBV28 to TRBJ1-1; TRBD1 matches 9 bases. Germline lookup yields CDR1 MDHEN and CDR2 SYDVKM. After removal of 6 bases from V and 4 bases from J, the junction contained 15 bases not matched to a gene. The CDR3 contains 17 residues. CDR3 sequence: CASRTAGLADRGTEAFF. DNA for the CDR3: TGTGCCAGCAGGACCGCAGGCTTGGCGGACAGGGGCACTGAAGCTTTCTTT. The complete variable domain, with remaining parts taken from reference TRBV28 and TRBJ1-1, reads DVKVTQSSRYLVKRTGEKVFLECVQDMDHENMFWYRQDPGLGLRLIYFSYDVKMKEKGDIPEGYSVSREKKERFSLILESASTNQTSMYLCASRTAGLADRGTEAFFGQGTRLTVV.

The V and J genes are TRBV5-8 and TRBJ2-7; D might be TRBD2 (5 bases). The CDR3 length is 12 residues. The germline V and J ends were trimmed by 2 bases and 9 bases, with 12 bases remaining between them. Looked up from germline, CDR1 is SGHTS and CDR2 is YDEGEE. CDR3: CASSFTSAGQYV. The DNA for the CDR3 is TGTGCCAGCAGCTTTACTTCCGCGGGGCAGTACGTC.

The chain is built from TRBV9 and TRBJ2-2; the D is unclear. Germline V lookup: CDR1 SGDLS, CDR2 YYNGEE. This CDR3 region has 12 residues. V lost 0 bases and J 8 bases, leaving 5 bases between the germline ends. CDR3 protein: CASSVEPGELFF. The CDR3 DNA reads TGTGCCAGCAGCGTAGAACCTGGGGAGCTGTTTTTT.

The J gene is TRBJ1-2, the V gene TRBV18, with unresolved D. Germline V gene sequence: CDR1 KGHSH, CDR2 LQKENI. The V end lost 3 bases, the J end lost 8 bases, and 7 bases lay between the germline ends. This CDR3 contains 11 residues. The DNA of the CDR3 is TGTGCCAGCTCACCCTCGGTAGGCTACACCTTC. This encodes CASSPSVGYTF.

The chain has TRBV30 and TRBJ1-4; D gene uncertain. Trimming removed 1 base at V and 3 bases at J, with 6 bases between. The CDR3 spans 13 residues. CDR1 and CDR2 (germline): GTSNPN, SVGIG (reference sequence). In nucleotides, the CDR3 is TGTGCCTGGAGTGGAGGACCTAATGAAAAACTGTTTTTT. It yields the protein CAWSGGPNEKLFF.

The chain has TRBV30 and TRBJ1-1; no clear D. V was cut by 0 bases and J by 3 bases, with 11 bases left in between. Germline V gene data show CDR1 as GTSNPN and CDR2 as SVGIG (reference sequence). This CDR3 spans 14 amino acids. This CDR3 reads CAWSVGSVDTEAFF. DNA of the CDR3: TGTGCCTGGAGTGTTGGGTCGGTGGACACTGAAGCTTTCTTT.

The rearrangement links TRBV7-9 to TRBJ1-2, with no clear D. This CDR3 is 14 amino acids long. V lost 5 bases, J lost 5 bases, and 15 bases lay in between. The germline V gene encodes CDR1 SEHNR and CDR2 FQNEAQ (reference sequence). CDR3 loop: CASSAGETQYGYTF. Written as DNA, the CDR3 is TGTGCCAGCAGCGCCGGGGAAACCCAATATGGCTACACCTTC. Using reference TRBV7-9 and TRBJ1-2 for the parts outside the CDR3, the full variable domain is DTGVSQNPRHKITKRGQNVTFRCDPISEHNRLYWYRQTLGQGPEFLTYFQNEAQLEKSRLLSDRFSAERPKGSFSTLEIQRTEQGDSAMYLCASSAGETQYGYTFGSGTRLTVV.

The chain uses TRBV5-4 and TRBJ2-7; D unclear. CDR1 is SGHNT, CDR2 YYREEE, per germline (reference sequence). The CDR3 is 13 amino acids. Trimming removed 5 bases at V and 3 bases at J, with 12 bases between. CDR3 residues: CASSNQDGYEQYV. CDR3 DNA sequence: TGTGCCAGCAGTAACCAGGACGGCTACGAGCAGTACGTC.

This chain uses TRBV7-9 with TRBJ2-1, with TRBD1 matching 11 bases. V lost 7 bases, J lost 8 bases, and 13 bases stayed unmatched. CDR1 and CDR2 from the germline V gene are SEHNR and FQNEAQ (reference sequence). This CDR3 is built from 16 residues. CDR3 region: CASNLPRGQGADEQFF. Here the CDR3 DNA reads TGTGCCAGCAACCTACCCCGAGGACAGGGGGCTGATGAGCAGTTCTTC.

The chain is built from TRBV18 and TRBJ2-7, with 8 nucleotides matching TRBD1. This CDR3 has 16 amino acids. The germline V gene encodes CDR1 KGHSH and CDR2 LQKENI. Trimming took 5 bases from V and 0 from J; bases not matched to a gene: 9. The CDR3 spells CASSAETGATSYEQYF. CDR3 nucleotide sequence: TGTGCCAGCTCAGCCGAGACAGGGGCAACCTCCTACGAGCAGTACTTC. The full variable domain, completed using reference TRBV18 and TRBJ2-7, is NAGVMQNPRHLVRRRGQEARLRCSPMKGHSHVYWYRQLPEEGLKFMVYLQKENIIDESGMPKERFSAEFPKEGPSILRIQQVVRGDSAAYFCASSAETGATSYEQYFGPGTRLTVT.

This chain uses TRBV4-1 with TRBJ1-6; D remains unclear. Trimming shortened V by 1 base and J by 12 bases, and 10 bases separated the two germline ends. The germline gives CDR1 MGHRA, CDR2 YSYEKL. CDR3 length equals 13 residues. The CDR3 is CASSQAIGLPLHF. The CDR3 bases are TGCGCCAGCAGCCAAGCAATTGGGCTACCCCTCCACTTT.

V gene TRBV10-3 combines with J gene TRBJ1-2; no definite D call. The germline CDR1 and CDR2 sequences are ENHRY and SYGVKD. The CDR3 has 14 residues. Trimming took off 4 bases at V and 0 bases at J, with 9 bases between the two ends. The CDR3 DNA sequence: TGTGCCATCAGTGCGACTGATACTAACTATGGCTACACCTTC. Protein product: CAISATDTNYGYTF.

The chain joins TRBV5-6 to TRBJ1-2; D is unresolved. Germline assignment: CDR1 SGHDT and CDR2 YYEEEE. This CDR3 has 15 residues. V lost 5 bases and J lost 4, with 18 bases in between. In DNA form, the CDR3 reads TGTGCCAGCAGTTTTACGGGTTACGGAAGCTATGGCTACACCTTC. Translated: CASSFTGYGSYGYTF.

The chain uses TRBV28 and TRBJ2-7, with D hard to call. CDR1 is MDHEN and CDR2 is SYDVKM in the germline V gene. V lost 3 bases and J 2 bases, leaving 8 bases between the germline ends. This CDR3 spans 13 amino acids. CDR3 nucleotides: TGTGCCAGCAGTTTGGGCGACGCCTACGAGCAGTACGTC. Translated: CASSLGDAYEQYV.

The rearrangement links TRBV2 to TRBJ1-4, with 8 bases that match TRBD1. Losses at the gene ends were 6 bases for V and 7 bases for J; bases not matched to a gene: 7. CDR1 and CDR2 from the germline V gene are SNHLY and FYNNEI. CDR3 length equals 14 residues. The CDR3 DNA sequence: TGTGCCAGCAGGGTGGACAGGGCGACTGAAAAACTGTTTTTT. Encoded protein: CASRVDRATEKLFF.

The V call is TRBV4-1, the J call TRBJ1-2, with D possibly matching TRBD1 (5 bases). Trimming took 5 bases from V and 7 from J, leaving 11 bases between them. There are 12 residues in the CDR3. Germline V gene sequence: CDR1 MGHRA, CDR2 YSYEKL. CDR3 sequence (DNA): TGCGCCAGCAGCACGTGGGGGTCTGGCTACACCTTC. This translates into CASSTWGSGYTF.